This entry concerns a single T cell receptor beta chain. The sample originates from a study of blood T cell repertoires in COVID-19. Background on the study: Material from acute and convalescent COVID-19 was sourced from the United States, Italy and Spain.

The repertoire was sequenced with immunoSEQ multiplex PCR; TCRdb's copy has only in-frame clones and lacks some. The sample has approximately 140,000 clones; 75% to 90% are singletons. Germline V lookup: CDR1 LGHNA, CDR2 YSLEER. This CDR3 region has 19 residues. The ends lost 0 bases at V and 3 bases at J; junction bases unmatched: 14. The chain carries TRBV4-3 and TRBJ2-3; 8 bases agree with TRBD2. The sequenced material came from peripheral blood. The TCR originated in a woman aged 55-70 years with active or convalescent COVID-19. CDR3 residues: CASSQDIWSRGGSTDTQYF. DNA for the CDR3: TGCGCCAGCAGCCAAGATATTTGGTCTCGCGGGGGGTCTACAGATACGCAGTATTTT.